The present entry profiles one T cell receptor beta chain with its context. Its specificity is not known. The data were obtained in a study of T cell responses to AZD1222 COVID-19 vaccine. Study conclusions and caveats: Only a handful of AZD1222 recipients, several in all, had baseline seropositivity. Donors, mostly white British, included more females; clonal diversity was possibly underestimated. Spike-specific TCRs gained breadth and depth after people received two AZD1222 doses. Across the whole spike, CD4 TCRs peaked at regions 160-218 and 743-854.

Germline V gene lookup returns CDR1 LNHDA and CDR2 SQIVND (reference sequence). The CDR3 runs 16 residues. Trimming took off 3 bases at V and 8 bases at J, with 22 bases between the two ends. Assay: immunoSEQ multiplex PCR; the TCRdb copy retains only in-frame clones and omits some. The sample yields approximately 52,000 clones, about 91% seen once. Here the sequenced sample was peripheral blood, taken 28 days after the second AZD1222 dose. V is TRBV19 and J is TRBJ1-2, with D perhaps TRBD1 (6 bases). This clonotype originated in an adult who received the AZD1222 COVID-19 vaccine. The CDR3 region has the DNA TGTGCCAGTAGTATGCGGTCCCCGACGGGACACCCAGGCTACACCTTC. Translated: CASSMRSPTGHPGYTF.